Following are 17 T cell receptor beta chains from one sample sequenced in a study of regulatory T cells in long-lasting Graves disease. Combining iRepertoire HTBI primers with Arm-PCR of CDR3 regions, the authors built TCR beta libraries. MiXCR was run by TCRdb on the multiplex PCR reads, yielding one entry per CDR3 protein. The data hold around 400,000 distinct CDR3 sequences, with around 23% observed a single time. Sample time point: persistent/refractory GD, antithyroid drugs over 5 years with positive TRAb. Extracted PBMC RNA gave rise to the TCR library. The sequences come from peripheral blood mononuclear cells (PBMCs), collected when the disease was refractory, from a patient treated with antithyroid drugs. The origin of the receptors is a female donor with Graves disease.

As for this clonotype: Relative to the germline gene, one junction end is altered; a read error may explain this. This chain uses TRBV2 with TRBJ2-7; 7 bases map to TRBD1. This CDR3 is built from 17 residues. The V gene's germline CDR1 is SNHLY and CDR2 FYNNEI. CDR3 region: CASSEAWVGDSSYEQYF. The CDR3 region has the DNA TGTGCCAGCAGTGAAGCGTGGGTGGGGGACAGCTCCTACGAGCAATACTTC.

The chain combines TRBV28 with TRBJ2-1, with 11 bases lining up with TRBD2. The CDR3 is 15 amino acids. Per the germline V gene, CDR1 is MDHEN and CDR2 is SYDVKM. The V and J ends lost 6 bases and 7 bases, in that order; junction bases with no gene match: 8. CDR3 nucleotide sequence: TGTGCCAGCAGCGAAGCTAGCGGGGGGAGGAATGAGCAGTTCTTC. Translating it yields CASSEASGGRNEQFF.

This clonotype has only a few counts. The chain combines TRBV20-1 with TRBJ2-2, with a weak D call TRBD1 (6 bases). This CDR3 is built from 16 residues. Trimming left V 1 base short and J 3 bases short, with 15 bases between. Germline V CDR1 and CDR2: DFQATT, SNEGSKA (reference sequence). The CDR3 DNA reads as TGCAGTGCTAGAGGCGTAAACAGGGTGCACACCGGGGAGCTGTTTTTT. It specifies CSARGVNRVHTGELFF.

This clonotype was detected many times. V is TRBV28 and J is TRBJ1-5; D uncertain. V lost 2 bases and J 4 bases, leaving 6 bases between the germline ends. The CDR3 has 13 amino acids. Looked up from germline, CDR1 is MDHEN and CDR2 is SYDVKM. For the CDR3, the DNA is TGTGCCAGCAGTTTAGAGAGGAATCAGCCCCAGCATTTT. Translation gives CASSLERNQPQHF.

This chain uses TRBV27 with TRBJ2-3; a weak D match, TRBD2 (5 bases). The germline V gene encodes CDR1 MNHEY and CDR2 SMNVEV (reference sequence). The CDR3 runs to 14 residues. The V and J ends lost 8 bases and 1 base respectively, with 13 bases between them. CDR3 sequence (DNA): TGTGCCAGCCAGGTCCGGGGTCGCACAGATACGCAGTATTTT. The encoded protein is CASQVRGRTDTQYF.

This clonotype was counted many times. The V call is TRBV3-1, the J call TRBJ2-5; D not certain. Trimming left V 0 bases short and J 4 bases short, with 12 bases between. This CDR3 contains 15 residues. Germline CDR1 reads LGHDT; CDR2 reads YNNKEL (reference sequence). The CDR3 loop is CASSQDDRTTETQYF. DNA of the CDR3: TGTGCCAGCAGCCAAGATGATAGAACGACAGAGACCCAGTACTTC.

This clonotype has only a few counts. The chain uses TRBV4-1 and TRBJ2-1; TRBD2 matches 13 bases. Germline-derived CDR1 and CDR2 are MGHRA and YSYEKL. The CDR3 sequence is 15 residues long. J gave up 9 bases and V 1 base, and 3 bases lay outside the gene matches. This CDR3 is CASSQAGLAGAEQFF. The CDR3 DNA reads TGCGCCAGCAGCCAAGCAGGACTAGCGGGAGCTGAGCAGTTCTTC.

In its sample, this clonotype was seen many times. V and J are TRBV27 and TRBJ2-2, with D hard to call. Per the germline V gene, CDR1 is MNHEY and CDR2 is SMNVEV (reference sequence). The CDR3 is 14 amino acids. V shed 6 bases and J shed 2 bases, with 10 bases lying between them. Here the CDR3 reads CASSTTLNTGELFF. The CDR3 nucleotides read TGTGCCAGCAGCACAACTCTTAACACCGGGGAGCTGTTTTTT.

This clonotype was observed a few times. J is TRBJ2-2 and V is TRBV6-5, with 9 positions matching TRBD2. The CDR3 is made up of 15 amino acids. CDR1 and CDR2 from the germline V gene are MNHEY and SVGAGI. Trimming removed 3 bases from V and 4 bases from J; junction bases left unmatched: 3. DNA of the CDR3: TGTGCCAGCAGTTATGCGGGAGGGCCCACCGGGGAGCTGTTTTTT. It codes for CASSYAGGPTGELFF.

This sequence joins TRBV7-3 and TRBJ2-3; 7 positions agree with TRBD2. There are 15 residues in the CDR3. Germline V CDR1 and CDR2: SGHTA, FQGTGA. V lost 0 bases to trimming and J lost 4 bases; unmatched junction nucleotides: 4. CDR3 loop: CASSLTFGGADTQYF. Written as DNA, the CDR3 is TGTGCCAGCAGCTTAACGTTTGGGGGGGCAGATACGCAGTATTTT.

This clonotype was detected many times. The chain links TRBV29-1 to TRBJ2-5, with 8 bases that match TRBD2. This CDR3 has 15 residues. CDR1 and CDR2 (germline): SQVTM, ANQGSEA. The trim removed 0 bases at V and 4 bases at J, leaving 7 bases unmatched. Written as DNA, the CDR3 is TGCAGCGTTGAAGATCTCGGGAGGGGCGGAGAGACCCAGTACTTC. Amino acid sequence: CSVEDLGRGGETQYF.

The chain links TRBV28 to TRBJ2-3; tentative D call: TRBD1 (5 bases). Trimming pared 2 bases from V and 4 bases from J, leaving 7 bases between. The CDR3 has 13 amino acids. CDR1 is MDHEN, CDR2 SYDVKM, per germline. The DNA of the CDR3 is TGTGCCAGCAGTTTAGGGGCGGCAGATACGCAGTATTTT. Its translation is CASSLGAADTQYF.

The chain joins TRBV27 to TRBJ2-3, with 10 bases lining up with TRBD2. The J segment lost 6 bases and the V segment lost 1 base, leaving 4 bases of the junction unmatched. The CDR3 extends over 15 amino acids. Germline assignment: CDR1 MNHEY and CDR2 SMNVEV (reference sequence). The chain's CDR3 is CASSLYSGRADTQYF. For the CDR3, the DNA is TGTGCCAGCAGTTTATACAGCGGGAGGGCGGATACGCAGTATTTT.

This clonotype has a count of ten or more. This chain joins TRBV2 and TRBJ1-2; TRBD1 agrees at 8 bases. CDR1 is SNHLY and CDR2 is FYNNEI in the germline V gene. This CDR3 has 13 residues. J gave up 6 bases and V 8 bases, and 8 bases lay outside the gene matches. The DNA of the CDR3 is TGTGCCAGCGGTCTAGGACAGGGAGATGGCTACACCTTC. Translated, it gives CASGLGQGDGYTF.

This clonotype was seen only a few times. The V and J genes are TRBV5-1 and TRBJ2-2, with D possibly TRBD2 on 6 matching bases. CDR3 length: 16 amino acids. The germline V gene encodes CDR1 SGHRS and CDR2 YFSETQ. Trimming removed 2 bases at V and 5 bases at J, with 16 bases between. This CDR3 is CASSFREDLVTGELFF. The CDR3 region has the DNA TGCGCCAGCAGCTTTAGGGAGGACCTTGTAACCGGGGAGCTGTTTTTT.

Many counts were recorded for this clonotype. This CDR3 reads CASKAGTYEQYF. CDR3 sequence (DNA): TGTGCCAGCAAGGCCGGGACCTACGAGCAGTACTTC. The chain uses TRBV2 and TRBJ2-7; D is possibly TRBD2 (5 bases). The CDR3 extends over 12 amino acids. Germline V gene sequence: CDR1 SNHLY, CDR2 FYNNEI. V shed 7 bases and J shed 2 bases, with 9 bases lying between them.

This rearrangement joins TRBV29-1 to TRBJ2-2; weak D call: TRBD2 (6 bases). Germline V gene data show CDR1 as SQVTM and CDR2 as ANQGSEA. Trimming shortened V by 5 bases and J by 8 bases, and 21 bases separated the two germline ends. The CDR3 is 15 amino acids. The CDR3 DNA reads as TGCAGCGTTTACTCTCGGGACTCCTTAGCAGGGGAGCTGTTTTTT. The encoded protein is CSVYSRDSLAGELFF.